A single sample is the source of the 5 T cell receptor beta chains below, sequenced in a study of T cell repertoires in ileal Crohn's disease. TCRdb's copy holds only in-frame clones and misses some; the assay was immunoSEQ multiplex PCR. This sample yields some 3,500 clones, of which around four fifths are seen a single time; less than 3.5% belongs to the top ten. Lamina propria lymphocytes from surgical specimens were isolated on a density gradient before sorting. The material sequenced was CD4+ T cells sorted from the ileum. Every receptor here comes from an adult with Crohn's disease.

The chain is built from TRBV30 and TRBJ2-5, with D perhaps matching TRBD2 (5 bases). The CDR3 extends over 14 amino acids. Trimming stripped 2 bases from V and 3 bases from J, with 13 bases between. The V gene's germline CDR1 is GTSNPN and CDR2 SVGIG (reference sequence). DNA for the CDR3: TGTGCCTGGAGTCCCTATGTGCGGGAAGAGACCCAGTACTTC. This encodes CAWSPYVREETQYF. The full variable domain, its missing parts supplied by reference TRBV30 and TRBJ2-5, is SQTIHQWPATLVQPVGSPLSLECTVEGTSNPNLYWYRQAAGRGLQLLFYSVGIGQISSEVPQNLSASRPQDRQFILSSKKLLLSDSGFYLCAWSPYVREETQYFGPGTRLLVL.

The rearrangement joins TRBV11-2 to TRBJ1-2, with 7 bases fitting TRBD1. Germline CDR1 reads SGHAT; CDR2 reads FQNNGV. The CDR3 is 14 amino acids. The V segment lost 3 bases and the J segment 2 bases; nucleotides outside the gene matches: 3. CDR3 nucleotide sequence: TGTGCCAGCAGCTTCGGACAGGTCAACTATGGCTACACCTTC. Translation: CASSFGQVNYGYTF.

This clone was detected once. The V call is TRBV5-3, the J call TRBJ1-5; TRBD1 might be the D (6 bases). TRBV5-3 is annotated as an ORF whose role is uncertain. V lost 3 bases and J lost 2, with 9 bases in between. The CDR3 length is 14 residues. CDR3 amino acids: CARSSGGRNQPQHF. CDR3 nucleotides: TGTGCCAGAAGCTCGGGGGGCCGCAATCAGCCCCAGCATTTT.

The chain recombines TRBV5-4 with TRBJ2-4; possible D gene TRBD1, 5 bases. The CDR3 runs 16 residues. V was cut by 4 bases and J by 0 bases, with 14 bases left in between. Germline lookup yields CDR1 SGHNT and CDR2 YYREEE (reference sequence). The CDR3 DNA reads TGTGCCAGCAGCCTCGGACATCAACTAGCCAAAAACATTCAGTACTTC. Encoded protein: CASSLGHQLAKNIQYF.

The chain is built from TRBV27 and TRBJ1-1; 7 bases are a match to TRBD1. CDR3 length: 14 residues. Germline-derived CDR1 and CDR2 are MNHEY and SMNVEV (reference sequence). V was pared by 10 bases and J by 1 base, with 9 bases of the junction left unmatched. CDR3 bases: TGTGCCACCTTACGGACAGGTCGGAACACTGAAGCTTTCTTT. It encodes CATLRTGRNTEAFF.